A single sample gave rise to the 8 T cell receptor beta chains below, sequenced in a study of CD8 T cells in ankylosing spondylitis. Via MiXCR, TCRdb re-called the 5' RACE reads, giving one row per CDR3 protein. The table includes around 130,000 distinct CDR3 sequences, about 6.5% detected once. What was sequenced was blood, either unsorted or a sorted T cell fraction (not recorded which). These receptors were taken from a male donor with ankylosing spondylitis or in good health (not recorded which).

In this sample, this clonotype turned up many times. The J gene is TRBJ2-5, the V gene TRBV3-1, with D uncertain. V lost 2 bases and J lost 6, with 7 bases in between. The CDR3 is 12 amino acids. CDR1 LGHDT and CDR2 YNNKEL come from the germline V gene (reference sequence). The chain's CDR3 is CASSQLRKTQYF. CDR3 nucleotide sequence: TGTGCCAGCAGCCAATTAAGGAAGACCCAGTACTTC.

This clonotype showed up many times. The chain has TRBV5-1 and TRBJ2-7; D call uncertain. This CDR3 has 15 amino acids. Per germline, CDR1 SGHRS and CDR2 YFSETQ. Trimming took 0 bases from V and 0 from J, leaving 10 bases between them. CDR3 sequence: CASSLGYSPSYEQYF. Here the CDR3 DNA reads TGCGCCAGCAGCTTGGGGTACAGCCCCTCCTACGAGCAGTACTTC.

There are many counts of this clonotype. The chain recombines TRBV3-1 with TRBJ2-1, with a possible D match to TRBD2 (5 bases). Trimming shortened V by 0 bases and J by 0 bases, and 9 bases separated the two germline ends. Germline V gene data show CDR1 as LGHDT and CDR2 as YNNKEL (reference sequence). The CDR3 spans 16 residues. CDR3 sequence reads: CASSQELASSYNEQFF. CDR3 sequence (DNA): TGTGCCAGCAGCCAAGAGCTAGCTAGCTCCTACAATGAGCAGTTCTTC.

There are many counts of this clonotype. The V and J genes are TRBV5-1 and TRBJ2-7, with a weak D call TRBD1 (6 bases). CDR1 SGHRS and CDR2 YFSETQ come from the germline V gene. Trimming left V 4 bases short and J 3 bases short, with 17 bases between. This CDR3 has 15 amino acids. The CDR3 spells CASSPRLDSRYEQYF. The CDR3 nucleotides are TGCGCCAGCAGCCCCCGGTTGGACAGCCGCTACGAGCAGTACTTC.

In this sample, this clonotype turned up many times. The rearrangement uses TRBV6-2 or TRBV6-3 and TRBJ2-1, with D maybe TRBD2 (6 bases). This CDR3 is built from 15 residues. V was shortened by 2 bases and J by 6 bases, with 14 bases between the two germline ends. Per the germline V gene, CDR1 is MNHEY and CDR2 is SVGEGT. In nucleotides, the CDR3 is TGTGCCAGCAGTTACAGGAGGGACCGAATCAATGAGCAGTTCTTC. This sequence encodes CASSYRRDRINEQFF.

This clonotype was picked up many times. The rearrangement uses TRBV7-6 and TRBJ2-1, with TRBD2 matching over 12 bases. The CDR3 spans 17 residues. The V gene's germline CDR1 is SGHVS and CDR2 FNYEAQ. V lost 4 bases, J lost 7 bases, and 11 bases stayed unmatched. The CDR3 here is CASSYEGLAGGRNEQFF. CDR3 in DNA: TGTGCCAGCAGCTACGAGGGCCTAGCGGGGGGGCGTAATGAGCAGTTCTTC.

This clonotype has a count of ten or more. V gene TRBV5-1 combines with J gene TRBJ2-7; maybe TRBD1 (5 bases). The CDR3 is made up of 14 amino acids. Germline values: CDR1 SGHRS, CDR2 YFSETQ. V was shortened by 2 bases and J by 0 bases, with 9 bases between the two germline ends. CDR3 coding DNA: TGCGCCAGCAGCTTAAGTGACAGCTCCTACGAGCAGTACTTC. It yields the protein CASSLSDSSYEQYF.

This clonotype showed up many times. This chain joins TRBV6-2 or TRBV6-3 and TRBJ1-1; D is ambiguous. V lost 6 bases and J lost 0, with 11 bases in between. Germline V gene sequence: CDR1 MNHEY, CDR2 SVGEGT. The CDR3 contains 14 residues. The CDR3 coding sequence is TGTGCCAGCAGCTACAGTCACTTGAACACTGAAGCTTTCTTT. It yields the protein CASSYSHLNTEAFF.